Listed here is a single T cell receptor (beta chain). The CDR3 spans 16 residues. V was clipped by 4 bases and J by 0 bases, with 12 bases between them. The germline V gene encodes CDR1 KGHSH and CDR2 LQKENI. Repertoires were generated with immunoSEQ multiplex PCR, while TCRdb's copy carries only in-frame clones and drops some. The sample has approximately 44,000 clones; 80% to 95% are singletons. This entry comes from a study of T cell changes during pregnancy in multiple sclerosis. This sequence originates from a female donor with multiple sclerosis, enrolled in a pregnancy study. The rearrangement joins TRBV18 to TRBJ2-2; D is undetermined. The sample was CD4+ T cells from peripheral blood mononuclear cells, taken in the third trimester of pregnancy. The CDR3 here is CASSQLRVTNTGELFF. The CDR3 region has the DNA TGTGCCAGCTCACAGCTCCGGGTGACGAACACCGGGGAGCTGTTTTTT.